The next 21 T cell receptor beta chains were all read from a single sample in a study of T cells in Graves' hyperthyroidism and ophthalmopathy. It was RNA transcripts that yielded the amplified TCR beta CDR3 regions. When the TCR CDR3 underwent first-round RT-PCR, the HTBI primer set was used. TCRdb reprocessed the multiplex PCR reads via MiXCR and lists one record per CDR3 protein. The data show under 300,000 distinct CDR3 sequences, less than 30% seen once. The sample consisted of blood. These receptors originate from a man in his forties with Graves' hyperthyroidism that later progressed to Graves' ophthalmopathy.

The chain links TRBV6-4 to TRBJ1-2; D is uncertain. Germline values: CDR1 MRHNA, CDR2 SNTAGT. The CDR3 runs to 11 residues. The V end lost 6 bases, the J end lost 8 bases, and 10 bases lay between the germline ends. CDR3 amino acids: CASSAGGGYTF. The CDR3 DNA is TGTGCCAGCAGCGCCGGAGGGGGCTACACCTTC.

This clonotype was seen repeatedly, ten times or more. The chain combines TRBV13 with TRBJ1-1, with 7 nucleotides matching TRBD1. Germline assignment: CDR1 PRHDT and CDR2 FYEKMQ (reference sequence). The CDR3 spans 15 residues. Trimming at V came to 3 bases and at J to 6 bases, leaving 10 bases not matched to a gene. The CDR3 spells CASSFLSDRAAEAFF. As DNA, the CDR3 is TGTGCCAGCAGCTTCCTGAGCGACAGGGCTGCTGAAGCTTTCTTT.

There are many counts of this clonotype. The rearrangement uses TRBV29-1 and TRBJ2-4; D is undetermined. V gave up 4 bases and J gave up 6 bases, with 13 bases separating them. The CDR3 is made up of 13 amino acids. Germline loops: CDR1 SQVTM, CDR2 ANQGSEA. The DNA of the CDR3 is TGCAGCGTTGTCAGCAGCATCGGAAACATTCAGTACTTC. It yields the protein CSVVSSIGNIQYF.

This clonotype was observed once. DNA for the CDR3: TGTGCCAGCAGTTACCGGGCCGGGTACTATGGCTACACCTTC. This encodes CASSYRAGYYGYTF. The chain uses TRBV6-5 and TRBJ1-2; D is uncertain. The CDR3 extends over 14 amino acids. Germline V gene data show CDR1 as MNHEY and CDR2 as SVGAGI. V was pared by 2 bases and J by 3 bases, with 10 bases between.

Ten or more counts support this clonotype. V is TRBV12-3 or TRBV12-4 and J is TRBJ2-5; D call uncertain. V shed 6 bases and J shed 7 bases, with 15 bases lying between them. The CDR3 runs to 13 residues. The CDR3 reads CASRSLLFGTQYF. CDR3 in DNA: TGTGCCAGCAGATCCCTCCTTTTTGGGACCCAGTACTTC.

This clonotype was seen many times. V usage is TRBV30 and J usage is TRBJ1-5, with 7 positions matching TRBD1. CDR1 GTSNPN and CDR2 SVGIG come from the germline V gene (reference sequence). Losses at the gene ends were 5 bases for V and 5 bases for J; bases not matched to a gene: 12. The CDR3 covers 15 residues. As DNA, the CDR3 is TGTGCCTGGGGCCGCGACAGGGATCCTTATCAGCCCCAGCATTTT. Its protein product is CAWGRDRDPYQPQHF. The full variable domain, its missing parts supplied by reference TRBV30 and TRBJ1-5, is SQTIHQWPATLVQPVGSPLSLECTVEGTSNPNLYWYRQAAGRGLQLLFYSVGIGQISSEVPQNLSASRPQDRQFILSSKKLLLSDSGFYLCAWGRDRDPYQPQHFGDGTRLSIL.

In this sample, this clonotype turned up many times. This chain joins TRBV7-9 and TRBJ1-1; TRBD1 is a possible D gene (5 bases). The V gene lost 1 base and the J gene lost 5 bases, with 14 bases spanning the gap. CDR3 length equals 15 residues. Germline CDR1 reads SEHNR; CDR2 reads FQNEAQ (reference sequence). CDR3 sequence reads: CASSLGGQGATEAFF. CDR3 in DNA: TGTGCCAGCAGCTTAGGTGGGCAGGGTGCGACTGAAGCTTTCTTT.

This clonotype has a count of ten or more. The genes are TRBV6-2 or TRBV6-3 and TRBJ2-1, with D possibly matching TRBD2 (5 bases). The CDR3 loop spans 13 amino acids. Germline V CDR1 and CDR2: MNHEY, SVGEGT. Trimming pared 1 base from V and 5 bases from J, leaving 6 bases between. The DNA for the CDR3 is TGTGCCAGCAGTTACTTACTAGACAATGAGCAGTTCTTC. It translates to CASSYLLDNEQFF.

The chain carries TRBV28 and TRBJ2-4; 9 bases line up with TRBD1. J was trimmed by 1 base and V by 4 bases; bases with no gene match: 11. This CDR3 has 18 amino acids. Germline CDR1 is MDHEN and CDR2 is SYDVKM. The CDR3 coding sequence is TGTGCCAGCAGTTCCGGGACAGGGAGCCCCCTCGCCAAAAACATTCAGTACTTC. Amino acids: CASSSGTGSPLAKNIQYF.

V gene TRBV27 combines with J gene TRBJ1-2, with 7 bases fitting TRBD1. This CDR3 spans 15 amino acids. CDR1 MNHEY and CDR2 SMNVEV come from the germline V gene (reference sequence). J was trimmed by 4 bases and V by 6 bases; bases with no gene match: 11. This CDR3 reads CASRRRGGQTYGYTF. CDR3 in DNA: TGTGCCAGCAGGCGACGCGGGGGACAGACCTATGGCTACACCTTC.

This clonotype was detected many times. The V call is TRBV12-3 or TRBV12-4, the J call TRBJ1-5, with D perhaps TRBD1 (5 bases). The CDR3 length is 15 residues. Trimming took off 0 bases at V and 4 bases at J, with 10 bases between the two ends. The CDR3 DNA sequence: TGTGCCAGCAGTTTAGCATTGGGGGTGAATCAGCCCCAGCATTTT. Translated, it gives CASSLALGVNQPQHF.

In its sample, this clonotype was seen many times. The rearrangement links TRBV6-5 to TRBJ1-1; D unresolved. Trimming took off 5 bases at V and 4 bases at J, with 11 bases between the two ends. CDR3 size: 13 residues. CDR1 is MNHEY and CDR2 is SVGAGI in the germline V gene. The CDR3 nucleotides read TGTGCCAGCAGTGAGTCAGTAACCACTGAAGCTTTCTTT. Protein product: CASSESVTTEAFF.

This clonotype occurred a few times. The chain uses TRBV18 and TRBJ2-7; TRBD2 agrees at 7 bases. V trimming: 4 bases; J trimming: 4 bases; junction bases outside the gene matches: 7. CDR3 size: 14 residues. Germline CDR1 reads KGHSH; CDR2 reads LQKENI. CDR3 protein: CASSLGRDQYEQYF. CDR3 coding DNA: TGTGCCAGCTCACTTGGGAGGGACCAGTACGAGCAGTACTTC.

This clonotype was seen at least ten times. This CDR3 reads CATTQSGTIAEAFF. In nucleotides, the CDR3 is TGTGCCACCACACAATCCGGGACAATAGCTGAAGCTTTCTTT. The chain couples TRBV28 to TRBJ1-1; D is possibly TRBD1 (6 bases). This CDR3 is built from 14 residues. From germline, CDR1 is MDHEN and CDR2 SYDVKM. Trimming took 10 bases from V and 6 from J, leaving 21 bases between them.

This clonotype was picked up many times. This chain joins TRBV2 and TRBJ1-2, with D unclear. CDR1 is SNHLY, CDR2 FYNNEI, per germline. CDR3 length: 14 residues. The ends were cut back, 2 bases at V and 4 bases at J, with 11 bases in the middle. CDR3 protein: CASSETRDVYGYTF. The CDR3 DNA is TGTGCCAGCAGTGAAACGAGGGATGTCTATGGCTACACCTTC.

This clonotype was seen ten or more times. The chain has TRBV7-3 and TRBJ1-1; weak D call: TRBD1 (6 bases). The CDR3 extends over 14 amino acids. Trimming stripped 4 bases from V and 8 bases from J, with 17 bases between. Germline CDR1 is SGHTA and CDR2 is FQGTGA. The CDR3 DNA follows: TGTGCCAGCAGCTCGGGGTCGGGGGCAGAAGAAGCTTTCTTT. Its translation is CASSSGSGAEEAFF.

The DNA for the CDR3 is TGTGCCAGCAGCTTGGTCGGGACCCTGAACACTGAAGCTTTCTTT. Its translation is CASSLVGTLNTEAFF. The chain is built from TRBV5-6 and TRBJ1-1; D perhaps matches TRBD1 (5 bases). The CDR3 covers 15 residues. Germline-derived CDR1 and CDR2 are SGHDT and YYEEEE. The V and J ends lost 0 bases and 0 bases respectively, with 9 bases between them. Supplemented by reference TRBV5-6 and TRBJ1-1, the full variable domain reads DAGVTQSPTHLIKTRGQQVTLRCSPKSGHDTVSWYQQALGQGPQFIFQYYEEEERQRGNFPDRFSGHQFPNYSSELNVNALLLGDSALYLCASSLVGTLNTEAFFGQGTRLTVV.

This clonotype was seen at least ten times. This chain joins TRBV9 and TRBJ2-5, with D perhaps matching TRBD2 (5 bases). The germline CDR1 and CDR2 sequences are SGDLS and YYNGEE. The V end lost 0 bases, the J end lost 3 bases, and 9 bases lay between the germline ends. The CDR3 length is 14 residues. DNA for the CDR3: TGTGCCAGCAGCGTAGGGACGGGAAAAGAGACCCAGTACTTC. Translating gives CASSVGTGKETQYF. Full variable domain (outside the CDR3, taken from reference TRBV9 and TRBJ2-5): DSGVTQTPKHLITATGQRVTLRCSPRSGDLSVYWYQQSLDQGLQFLIQYYNGEERAKGNILERFSAQQFPDLHSELNLSSLELGDSALYFCASSVGTGKETQYFGPGTRLLVL.

This clonotype has at least ten counts. This chain connects TRBV29-1 to TRBJ1-2; D may be TRBD1 (5 bases). This CDR3 is 12 amino acids long. Germline V CDR1 and CDR2: SQVTM, ANQGSEA. CDR3 region: CSTTGTYYGYTF. The CDR3 DNA reads TGCAGTACTACGGGGACTTACTATGGCTACACCTTC.

This clonotype was counted between two and nine times. The rearrangement links TRBV30 to TRBJ2-7, with 8 bases identical to TRBD2. With 4 bases clipped from V and 5 bases from J, the junction kept 7 bases outside the gene matches. This CDR3 has 13 residues. Germline CDR1 is GTSNPN and CDR2 is SVGIG (reference sequence). The CDR3, as DNA: TGTGCCTGGATAGGTAGCGGGAATCACGAGCAGTACTTC. Its translation: CAWIGSGNHEQYF.

This clonotype was found many times. The chain employs TRBV29-1 and TRBJ2-6; D may be TRBD1 (6 bases). V lost 6 bases and J 0 bases, leaving 18 bases between the germline ends. CDR1 is SQVTM and CDR2 is ANQGSEA in the germline V gene. This CDR3 region has 17 residues. The CDR3: CSVRGYDGNSGANVLTF. The CDR3 region has the DNA TGCAGCGTGAGGGGGTACGACGGAAACTCTGGGGCCAACGTCCTGACTTTC.